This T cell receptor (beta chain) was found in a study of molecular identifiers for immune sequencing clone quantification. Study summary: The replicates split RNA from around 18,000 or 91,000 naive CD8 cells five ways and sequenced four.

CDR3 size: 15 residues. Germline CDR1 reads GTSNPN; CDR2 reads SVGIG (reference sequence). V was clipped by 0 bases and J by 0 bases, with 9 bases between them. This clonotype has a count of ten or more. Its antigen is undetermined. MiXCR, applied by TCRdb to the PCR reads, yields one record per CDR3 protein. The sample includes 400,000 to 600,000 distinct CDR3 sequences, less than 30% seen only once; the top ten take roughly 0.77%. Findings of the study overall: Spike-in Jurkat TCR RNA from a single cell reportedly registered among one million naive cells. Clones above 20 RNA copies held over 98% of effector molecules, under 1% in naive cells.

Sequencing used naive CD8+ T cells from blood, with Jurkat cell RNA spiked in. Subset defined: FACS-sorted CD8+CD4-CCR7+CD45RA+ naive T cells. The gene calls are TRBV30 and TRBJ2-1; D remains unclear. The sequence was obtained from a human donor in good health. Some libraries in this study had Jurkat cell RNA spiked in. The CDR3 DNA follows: TGTGCCTGGAGTGTACCCCCGAGCTCCTACAATGAGCAGTTCTTC. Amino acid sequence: CAWSVPPSSYNEQFF.